The 9 T cell receptor beta chains reported below all come from one sample, sequenced in a study of T cell responses to AZD1222 COVID-19 vaccine. The data were produced by immunoSEQ multiplex PCR, yet TCRdb's version contains in-frame clones alone and is incomplete. The data contain tens of thousands of clones, roughly 84% of them seen just once; the ten biggest clones take up about an eighth. Sequencing was performed on peripheral blood, taken on day 0 of AZD1222 vaccination. Every receptor here comes from an adult in good health.

The chain is built from TRBV27 and TRBJ1-2; D unresolved. V was cut by 1 base and J by 5 bases, with 8 bases left in between. CDR1 is MNHEY and CDR2 is SMNVEV in the germline V gene (reference sequence). This CDR3 has 13 amino acids. The chain's CDR3 is CASSLLGTYGYTF. In DNA form, the CDR3 reads TGTGCCAGCAGTTTATTAGGAACTTATGGCTACACCTTC.

The chain employs TRBV12-3 or TRBV12-4 and TRBJ1-2; D is unclear. Trimming pared 2 bases from V and 8 bases from J, leaving 9 bases between. The CDR3 spans 12 residues. Here the CDR3 DNA reads TGTGCCAGCAGTTTATCTCAGTGGGGCTACACCTTC. Protein sequence: CASSLSQWGYTF.

The CDR3 DNA reads as TGTGCCAGCAGCTTGGAACTAGCGGGGGCGGGGACCCAGTACTTC. Amino acids: CASSLELAGAGTQYF. The chain recombines TRBV5-6 with TRBJ2-5, with 11 nucleotides matching TRBD2. Germline assignment: CDR1 SGHDT and CDR2 YYEEEE. The V segment lost 0 bases and the J segment 7 bases; nucleotides outside the gene matches: 5. This CDR3 is built from 15 residues.

V is TRBV3-1 (or the pseudogene TRBV3-2) and J is TRBJ2-2; 12 bases agree with TRBD2. The CDR3 length is 16 residues. The germline V gene encodes CDR1 LGHDT and CDR2 YNNKEL (reference sequence). The junction had 6 bases not matched to a gene; V was cut back by 5 bases and J by 5 bases. Here the CDR3 DNA reads TGTGCCAGCAGCTTGACTAGCGGGGGATGGACCGGGGAGCTGTTTTTT. As protein: CASSLTSGGWTGELFF.

The chain combines TRBV6-5 with TRBJ1-2; a possible D gene is TRBD1 (5 bases). The CDR3 totals 13 residues. Germline values: CDR1 MNHEY, CDR2 SVGAGI. Trimming took 6 bases from V and 7 from J, leaving 15 bases between them. In DNA form, the CDR3 reads TGTGCCAGCAGACAGACGGGGGTTTCTGGCTACACCTTC. It encodes CASRQTGVSGYTF.

The genes are TRBV24-1 and TRBJ2-3; unclear D gene. The CDR3 sequence is 13 residues long. V lost 3 bases and J 3 bases, leaving 6 bases between the germline ends. Germline assignment: CDR1 KGHDR and CDR2 SFDVKD. DNA for the CDR3: TGTGCCACCAGTGATCAAGGGACAGATACGCAGTATTTT. Translating it yields CATSDQGTDTQYF.

V is TRBV7-8 and J is TRBJ2-5, with 7 bases lining up with TRBD2. This CDR3 comprises 15 residues. Germline lookup yields CDR1 SGHVS and CDR2 FQNEAQ. Trimming removed 1 base from V and 0 bases from J; junction bases left unmatched: 2. CDR3 sequence: CASSLEAGHQETQYF. The CDR3 nucleotides are TGTGCCAGCAGCTTAGAAGCGGGGCACCAAGAGACCCAGTACTTC. The full variable domain, its missing parts supplied by reference TRBV7-8 and TRBJ2-5, is GAGVSQSPRYKVAKRGQDVALRCDPISGHVSLFWYQQALGQGPEFLTYFQNEAQLDKSGLPSDRFFAERPEGSVSTLKIQRTQQEDSAVYLCASSLEAGHQETQYFGPGTRLLVL.

This clone came up a few times. The rearrangement joins TRBV19 to TRBJ1-2, with TRBD1 as a possible D gene (6 bases). This CDR3 region has 15 residues. Germline values: CDR1 LNHDA, CDR2 SQIVND (reference sequence). Between the trimmed V and J ends, which lost 4 bases and 2 bases, there was a span of 14 bases. For the CDR3, the DNA is TGTGCCAGTAGTAACCAACAGGGTACCAACTATGGCTACACCTTC. Translating it yields CASSNQQGTNYGYTF.

The rearrangement uses TRBV19 and TRBJ1-1, with 7 bases lining up with TRBD1. The CDR3 is made up of 14 amino acids. The V gene's germline CDR1 is LNHDA and CDR2 SQIVND (reference sequence). V gave up 5 bases and J gave up 1 base; unmatched junction bases: 4. CDR3 in amino acids: CASSVGQENTEAFF. Here the CDR3 DNA reads TGTGCCAGTAGTGTCGGACAGGAGAACACTGAAGCTTTCTTT.